Described below is a single T cell receptor beta chain sequence and its context. Its antigen is unknown. Clones were read by immunoSEQ multiplex PCR, and TCRdb kept only the in-frame ones, dropping some. The table records 1,500 to 2,000 clones, about nine tenths of them present only once. Following autologous stem cell transplantation, relapse occurred in every patient, and exposure to brentuximab vedotin varied. Purification of CD4+ T cells from thawed PBMCs was performed via magnetic negative selection. The data derive from a study of PD-1 blockade in classical Hodgkin lymphoma. Study-wide context: Patients were infused with nivolumab 3 mg/kg every 2 weeks. Whole-study results and caveats: Later analyses included only patients treated at least 1 year post-ASCT. Reports indicated that newly diagnosed patients had lower baseline TCR diversity than healthy donors did.

This CDR3 is 14 amino acids long. Deletions cut 3 bases from V and 7 bases from J, with 13 bases between. The germline V gene encodes CDR1 SGHVS and CDR2 FQNEAQ. The sample in question was CD4+ T cells from blood, obtained at baseline. The chain couples TRBV7-8 to TRBJ1-5, with D unclear. The clonotype was recovered from a human donor with classical Hodgkin lymphoma. DNA of the CDR3: TGTGCCAGCAGCTTCTCCCTATACGGACAGCCCCAGCATTTT. Protein product: CASSFSLYGQPQHF.